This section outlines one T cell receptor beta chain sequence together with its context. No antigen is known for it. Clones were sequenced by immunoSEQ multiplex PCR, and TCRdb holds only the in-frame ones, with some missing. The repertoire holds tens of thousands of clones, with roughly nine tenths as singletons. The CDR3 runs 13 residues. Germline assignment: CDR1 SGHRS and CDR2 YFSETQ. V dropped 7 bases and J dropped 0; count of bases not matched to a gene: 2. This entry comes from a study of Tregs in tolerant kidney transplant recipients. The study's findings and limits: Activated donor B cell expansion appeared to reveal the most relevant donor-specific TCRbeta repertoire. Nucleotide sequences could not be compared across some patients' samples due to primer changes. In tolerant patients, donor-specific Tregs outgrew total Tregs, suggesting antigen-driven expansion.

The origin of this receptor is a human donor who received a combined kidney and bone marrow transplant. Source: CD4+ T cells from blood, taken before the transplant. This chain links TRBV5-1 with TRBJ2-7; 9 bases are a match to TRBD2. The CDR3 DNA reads TGCGCCAGCCAACTAGCGGGCTCCTACGAGCAGTACTTC. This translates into CASQLAGSYEQYF.